What follows are 32 T cell receptor beta chains derived from one specimen sequenced in a study of blood T cell repertoires in COVID-19. Here immunoSEQ multiplex PCR was the method, and the copy in TCRdb shows in-frame clones only, minus some. Of about 270,000 clones detected, 80% to 95% appear once; the ten largest clones hold 2.6%. The sequenced material came from peripheral blood. The origin of the receptors is a person under 35 with COVID-19, enrolled during active disease.

The chain couples TRBV5-1 to TRBJ2-7, with 7 bases that match TRBD2. The CDR3 has 16 residues. V gave up 0 bases and J gave up 0 bases; unmatched junction bases: 6. Germline CDR1 reads SGHRS; CDR2 reads YFSETQ. The CDR3 nucleotides are TGCGCCAGCAGCTTGGCCGCGGCTAGCGGCTCCTACGAGCAGTACTTC. Translating it yields CASSLAAASGSYEQYF.

This chain joins TRBV6-5 and TRBJ2-3; TRBD1 aligns across 8 bases. Germline V gives CDR1 MNHEY, CDR2 SVGAGI. This CDR3 contains 15 residues. The V gene end was trimmed by 1 base and the J gene end by 5 bases; junction bases not matched to a gene: 5. CDR3 sequence (DNA): TGTGCCAGCAGTTACTGGACAGGGCGTGGAGATACGCAGTATTTT. Its translation is CASSYWTGRGDTQYF.

This clone was found a few times. The DNA of the CDR3 is TGTGCCAGCAGCACACGGACAGGGGCTTGGAATGAGCAGTTCTTC. Encoded protein: CASSTRTGAWNEQFF. The V and J genes are TRBV9 and TRBJ2-1, with 9 bases that match TRBD1. Germline CDR1 reads SGDLS; CDR2 reads YYNGEE. The V and J ends lost 4 bases and 7 bases, in that order; junction bases with no gene match: 9. CDR3 length: 15 amino acids.

Here the CDR3 DNA reads TGTGCCAGCAGTCACAGGGAGCGTCCTTACGAGCAGTACTTC. Translating gives CASSHRERPYEQYF. This chain connects TRBV27 to TRBJ2-7; tentatively, D is TRBD1 (6 bases). V shed 5 bases and J shed 4 bases, with 15 bases lying between them. The CDR3 is made up of 14 amino acids. Germline V lookup: CDR1 MNHEY, CDR2 SMNVEV (reference sequence).

The rearrangement joins TRBV7-2 to TRBJ1-3, with D possibly matching TRBD1 (5 bases). Per the germline V gene, CDR1 is SGHTA and CDR2 is FQGNSA. This CDR3 is built from 14 residues. Trimming removed 3 bases at V and 0 bases at J, with 6 bases between. CDR3 sequence (DNA): TGTGCCAGCAGCTTCGACAGCTCTGGAAACACCATATATTTT. This gives the protein CASSFDSSGNTIYF.

The V call is TRBV24-1, the J call TRBJ2-3, with TRBD1 matching 8 bases. Germline trimming cut 7 bases from V and 0 bases from J; bases unmatched to any gene: 14. CDR3 size: 18 residues. Germline-derived CDR1 and CDR2 are KGHDR and SFDVKD. The CDR3 nucleotides are TGTGCCACCAGCCCACGCGCGTCGGACAGGGTTAGCACAGATACGCAGTATTTT. Its protein product is CATSPRASDRVSTDTQYF.

This chain connects TRBV2 to TRBJ2-5, with D possibly being TRBD1 (6 bases). V was trimmed by 5 bases and J by 5 bases, leaving 18 bases between them. This CDR3 is 15 amino acids long. From germline, CDR1 is SNHLY and CDR2 FYNNEI. CDR3 in amino acids: CASSLSPGVGETQYF. The CDR3 DNA is TGTGCCAGCAGTCTATCTCCAGGGGTTGGGGAGACCCAGTACTTC.

The V gene is TRBV25-1, the J gene TRBJ2-3; 9 bases are shared with TRBD2. Trimming removed 3 bases from V and 6 bases from J; junction bases left unmatched: 13. The CDR3 runs to 17 residues. The germline gives CDR1 MGHDK, CDR2 SYGVNS. CDR3 region: CASSDRELGLASDTQYF. The CDR3, as DNA: TGTGCCAGCAGTGATCGAGAACTAGGACTAGCGTCTGATACGCAGTATTTT. The whole variable domain, remainder taken from reference TRBV25-1 and TRBJ2-3, is EADIYQTPRYLVIGTGKKITLECSQTMGHDKMYWYQQDPGMELHLIHYSYGVNSTEKGDLSSESTVSRIRTEHFPLTLESARPSHTSQYLCASSDRELGLASDTQYFGPGTRLTVL.

The V gene is TRBV19, the J gene TRBJ1-6, with TRBD1 identical over 11 bases. This CDR3 contains 15 residues. With 3 bases clipped from V and 11 bases from J, the junction kept 6 bases outside the gene matches. CDR1 and CDR2 from the germline V gene are LNHDA and SQIVND (reference sequence). CDR3 residues: CASSIEDRGLAPLHF. The CDR3 bases are TGTGCCAGTAGTATTGAGGACAGGGGGCTTGCACCCCTCCACTTT.

V gene TRBV4-3 combines with J gene TRBJ2-2; 13 nucleotides line up with TRBD2. From germline, CDR1 is LGHNA and CDR2 YSLEER. The ends lost 0 bases at V and 8 bases at J; junction bases unmatched: 9. This CDR3 is 18 amino acids long. CDR3 DNA: TGCGCCAGCAGCCAAGATCAGAGGACTAGCGGGAGATCAGGGGAGCTGTTTTTT. Its protein product is CASSQDQRTSGRSGELFF.

The genes are TRBV21-1 and TRBJ2-1; the table's D call, TRBD2, was not checked against the DNA. TRBV21-1 is flagged as a pseudogene. The CDR3 spans 21 residues. The CDR3 is CASSTIGRPPRLAGLCNEQFF. The DNA of the CDR3 is TGTGCCAGCAGCACGATAGGGCGACCACCTAGACTAGCGGGCCTCTGCAATGAGCAGTTCTTC.

This clone was observed a single time. J is TRBJ2-7 and V is TRBV18; 8 bases line up with TRBD1. Germline V lookup: CDR1 KGHSH, CDR2 LQKENI. The CDR3 covers 14 residues. The V segment lost 3 bases and the J segment 1 base; nucleotides outside the gene matches: 2. The CDR3 here is CASSPWTGSYEQYF. CDR3 DNA: TGTGCCAGCTCACCTTGGACAGGGTCCTACGAGCAGTACTTC.

J is TRBJ1-2 and V is TRBV19; 7 bases are shared with TRBD1. CDR3 length: 13 amino acids. The ends lost 0 bases at V and 10 bases at J; junction bases unmatched: 5. Germline CDR1 and CDR2: LNHDA and SQIVND (reference sequence). The CDR3 nucleotides read TGTGCCAGTAGTATAGAAGGGACAGAGGACTACACCTTC. As protein: CASSIEGTEDYTF.

The chain joins TRBV4-1 to TRBJ1-1; D uncertain. The germline V gene encodes CDR1 MGHRA and CDR2 YSYEKL. Trimming left V 1 base short and J 3 bases short, with 12 bases between. The CDR3 has 15 residues. CDR3 sequence (DNA): TGCGCCAGCAGCCAAGTTCGGCGGGGTCACACTGAAGCTTTCTTT. Protein sequence: CASSQVRRGHTEAFF.

The V gene is TRBV27, the J gene TRBJ1-5; a weak D match, TRBD1 (5 bases). The ends were cut back, 2 bases at V and 12 bases at J, with 17 bases in the middle. The CDR3 covers 14 residues. The germline V gene encodes CDR1 MNHEY and CDR2 SMNVEV (reference sequence). For the CDR3, the DNA is TGTGCCAGCAGTTTACGACGGGGGGTTGGCCTCCAGCATTTT. It yields the protein CASSLRRGVGLQHF.

The chain links TRBV25-1 to TRBJ2-7, with a weak D call TRBD1 (6 bases). V lost 2 bases to trimming and J lost 3 bases, with 14 bases between them. This CDR3 is 15 amino acids long. Germline V CDR1 and CDR2: MGHDK, SYGVNS. The CDR3, as DNA: TGTGCCAGCAGTGAACAGAGGGCAGGGGACTACGAGCAGTACTTC. Its protein is CASSEQRAGDYEQYF.

This clone was found once. The gene calls are TRBV5-1 and TRBJ2-2; D unclear. This CDR3 comprises 15 residues. Germline V CDR1 and CDR2: SGHRS, YFSETQ. Trimming removed 1 base at V and 1 base at J, with 8 bases between. This CDR3 is CASSLTTGNTGELFF. For the CDR3, the DNA is TGCGCCAGCAGCTTGACTACTGGGAACACCGGGGAGCTGTTTTTT.

CDR3 nucleotides: TGTGCTAGTGGTTTGGTACGGGAGAACACTGAAGCTTTCTTT. It yields the protein CASGLVRENTEAFF. This chain joins TRBV12-5 and TRBJ1-1; D gene uncertain. This CDR3 comprises 14 residues. The V end lost 0 bases, the J end lost 1 base, and 6 bases lay between the germline ends. Per germline, CDR1 LGHNT and CDR2 FRNRAP.

V is TRBV5-1 and J is TRBJ2-7; 13 nucleotides align to TRBD2. This CDR3 contains 16 residues. Unmatched junction bases numbered 5, after V lost 3 bases and J lost 2 bases. Germline V lookup: CDR1 SGHRS, CDR2 YFSETQ. The CDR3 DNA reads as TGCGCCAGCAGCTACGGACTAGCGGGAGTCACCTACGAGCAGTACTTC. Its protein is CASSYGLAGVTYEQYF. Supplemented by reference TRBV5-1 and TRBJ2-7, the full variable domain reads KAGVTQTPRYLIKTRGQQVTLSCSPISGHRSVSWYQQTPGQGLQFLFEYFSETQRNKGNFPGRFSGRQFSNSRSEMNVSTLELGDSALYLCASSYGLAGVTYEQYFGPGTRLTVT.

The chain couples TRBV30 to TRBJ2-7; TRBD2 aligns across 10 bases. With 5 bases clipped from V and 3 bases from J, the junction kept 7 bases outside the gene matches. The germline CDR1 and CDR2 sequences are GTSNPN and SVGIG (reference sequence). The CDR3 length is 14 residues. The CDR3 region has the DNA TGTGCCTGGGCCGAAGCGGGAGGGGGCTACGAGCAGTACTTC. It is translated as CAWAEAGGGYEQYF.

The rearrangement joins TRBV27 to TRBJ2-5; TRBD2 aligns across 9 bases. Germline V gene sequence: CDR1 MNHEY, CDR2 SMNVEV (reference sequence). After removal of 4 bases from V and 2 bases from J, the junction contained 2 bases not matched to a gene. The CDR3 covers 14 residues. The CDR3 protein is CASSWAGGQETQYF. CDR3 nucleotide sequence: TGTGCCAGCAGTTGGGCGGGAGGGCAAGAGACCCAGTACTTC.

The rearrangement links TRBV4-3 to TRBJ2-1; maybe TRBD2 (6 bases). Germline V lookup: CDR1 LGHNA, CDR2 YSLEER. The germline V and J ends were trimmed by 4 bases and 7 bases, with 17 bases remaining between them. CDR3 length: 15 residues. The CDR3 bases are TGCGCCAGCAGCCGACAGTTCGGCGGGATTAATGAGCAGTTCTTC. Encoded protein: CASSRQFGGINEQFF.

This clone was recorded once. The chain joins TRBV6-5 to TRBJ2-3; no reliable D call. The ends were cut back, 6 bases at V and 3 bases at J, with 16 bases in the middle. CDR1 is MNHEY, CDR2 SVGAGI, per germline. The CDR3 is 15 residues long. The CDR3 DNA reads as TGTGCCAGCAGGGATCACGGTGAGGCGACAGATACGCAGTATTTT. This translates into CASRDHGEATDTQYF.

With regard to this clone: The identical CDR3 is also encoded by other nucleotide sequences in the sample. The chain links TRBV19 to TRBJ1-1; weak D call: TRBD1 (6 bases). Trimming removed 5 bases at V and 2 bases at J, with 12 bases between. The germline CDR1 and CDR2 sequences are LNHDA and SQIVND (reference sequence). The CDR3 has 14 amino acids. CDR3 nucleotide sequence: TGTGCCAGTAGTCTACAGGGCCTAAACACTGAAGCTTTCTTT. It is translated as CASSLQGLNTEAFF.

This sequence joins TRBV18 and TRBJ2-5; perhaps TRBD2 as D (5 bases). The CDR3 totals 15 residues. V was clipped by 3 bases and J by 5 bases, with 16 bases between them. CDR1 is KGHSH and CDR2 is LQKENI in the germline V gene. The CDR3 DNA reads TGTGCCAGCTCACCTCGGGGAGTAGCACGGGAGACCCAGTACTTC. It encodes CASSPRGVARETQYF.

The chain is built from TRBV28 and TRBJ2-7; weak D call: TRBD1 (5 bases). The germline V gene encodes CDR1 MDHEN and CDR2 SYDVKM. The V end was cut by 2 bases, the J end by 0 bases, with 17 bases between. The CDR3 spans 17 residues. DNA of the CDR3: TGTGCCAGCAGTTTAAAAACAGGAGTCCCTCCCTCCTACGAGCAGTACTTC. Its protein product is CASSLKTGVPPSYEQYF.

The chain couples TRBV7-6 to TRBJ2-1; 10 nucleotides match TRBD1. Per germline, CDR1 SGHVS and CDR2 FNYEAQ. The CDR3 runs to 15 residues. V trimming: 6 bases; J trimming: 3 bases; junction bases outside the gene matches: 5. For the CDR3, the DNA is TGTGCCAGCAGGCCCTGGACAGGGGGCTACAATGAGCAGTTCTTC. This sequence encodes CASRPWTGGYNEQFF.

This clone came up once. The genes are TRBV2 and TRBJ1-1; 9 nucleotides agree with TRBD1. This CDR3 spans 12 amino acids. CDR1 is SNHLY and CDR2 is FYNNEI in the germline V gene. V gave up 6 bases and J gave up 10 bases; unmatched junction bases: 6. CDR3 in amino acids: CASRDRGFVAFF. CDR3 coding DNA: TGTGCCAGCAGGGACAGGGGATTCGTAGCTTTCTTT.

The rearrangement joins TRBV13 to TRBJ1-1; a possible D gene is TRBD1 (5 bases). Germline CDR1 and CDR2: PRHDT and FYEKMQ (reference sequence). Trimming removed 2 bases from V and 1 base from J, with 11 bases in between. The CDR3 is 15 amino acids. The CDR3 is CASSLQGLGNTEAFF. Here the CDR3 DNA reads TGTGCCAGCAGCTTACAGGGCCTCGGGAACACTGAAGCTTTCTTT.

The chain uses TRBV11-2 and TRBJ1-1, with TRBD1 matching 7 bases. Trimming took 6 bases from V and 7 from J; bases not matched to a gene: 5. Germline lookup yields CDR1 SGHAT and CDR2 FQNNGV. This CDR3 spans 12 amino acids. CDR3 loop: CASRSGGDEAFF. The CDR3, as DNA: TGTGCCAGCAGATCAGGGGGTGATGAAGCTTTCTTT.

The V call is TRBV6-4, the J call TRBJ2-1; TRBD2 aligns across 13 bases. V lost 4 bases and J lost 9; bases outside the gene matches: 3. The CDR3 totals 14 residues. Germline V gene lookup returns CDR1 MRHNA and CDR2 SNTAGT. Here the CDR3 DNA reads TGTGCCAGCAGTGCCGGGACTAGCGGGACTGAGCAGTTCTTC. Translation gives CASSAGTSGTEQFF.

The chain couples TRBV6-6 to TRBJ2-1; 10 bases are a match to TRBD2. V lost 5 bases to trimming and J lost 9 bases; unmatched junction nucleotides: 19. Germline V gene sequence: CDR1 MNHNY, CDR2 SVGAGI (reference sequence). The CDR3 runs 18 residues. CDR3 amino acids: CASSPSNLAGVLSVEQFF. CDR3 nucleotide sequence: TGTGCCAGCAGTCCTTCCAATCTAGCGGGAGTACTCAGTGTTGAGCAGTTCTTC.